This T cell receptor (beta chain) was obtained from a study of T cell repertoires in cytomegalovirus infection. Overall study context: TCR beta signatures that were public indicated CMV infection and matching HLA type.

Germline CDR1 is PRHDT and CDR2 is FYEKMQ (reference sequence). V dropped 5 bases and J dropped 5; count of bases not matched to a gene: 14. This CDR3 region has 16 residues. TCRdb re-analysed the reads in MiXCR, keeping a single row per CDR3 protein. The top ten clones hold around 15% of a sample with 900,000 to 950,000 distinct CDR3 sequences, around 31% of them seen once. Whole-study results and caveats: In two of eight donors, the top clonotype was HLA-C-restricted CMV-specific. The cumulative frequency of public TCR beta families distinguished individuals who carried CMV together with the relevant HLA.

As for this clonotype: Its target is not known.

Material: cultured CD8+ T cells from PBMCs, obtained from culture after CMV antigen stimulation. The sequence came from a human donor in good health (CMV status not recorded). Some clones in this sample may be carry-over from other donors' samples. The rearrangement joins TRBV13 to TRBJ1-1; 7 nucleotides line up with TRBD1. The CDR3 loop is CASSLEGYRGGTEAFF. CDR3 DNA sequence: TGTGCCAGCAGCCTAGAGGGGTACAGGGGTGGGACTGAAGCTTTCTTT.